Listed below are T cell receptor beta chains from one sample, sequenced in a study of cytomegalovirus exposure and HLA in healthy donors. Using immunoSEQ multiplex PCR, the repertoire was profiled, and TCRdb retains in-frame clones only, with some absent. The data contain 120,000 or so clones, approximately 79% of them seen just once; the ten biggest clones take up 3.5% to 4.5%. The specimen sequenced was PBMCs. The receptors come from a man aged 30 to 39 in good health and CMV-seronegative. The CDR3 runs from the conserved cysteine through the conserved F or W. D genes are given only for firm matches. Clone size is given for some rows only: seen once, a few or many times, or a class if the clone is expanded.

j_call d_call clone_size v_call cdr3_aa cdr3_nt
TRBJ1-2 . . TRBV5-1 CASSFQGDGYTF TGCGCCAGCAGCTTTCAAGGGGATGGCTACACCTTC
TRBJ1-6 . once TRBV4-1 CASSQLGQGYNSPLHF TGCGCCAGCAGCCAACTAGGACAAGGCTATAATTCACCCCTCCACTTT
TRBJ2-5 . . TRBV11-2 CASSLISTAGETQYF TGTGCCAGCAGCTTAATCTCTACGGCAGGGGAGACCCAGTACTTC
TRBJ2-3 TRBD2 . TRBV15 CATSPGGAVGDTQYF TGTGCCACCAGCCCGGGAGGAGCGGTGGGGGATACGCAGTATTTT
TRBJ2-2 . . TRBV6-5 CASSYSGGNTGELFF TGTGCCAGCAGTTACTCGGGGGGGAACACCGGGGAGCTGTTTTTT
TRBJ2-7 . . TRBV5-4 CASSTRDSSYEQYF TGTGCCAGCAGCACCCGGGATAGCTCCTACGAGCAGTACTTC
TRBJ1-2 TRBD1 . TRBV28 CASSMGQIYGYTF TGTGCCAGCAGTATGGGACAGATCTATGGCTACACCTTC
TRBJ2-7 . . TRBV7-9 CASSSLVVYEQYF TGTGCCAGCAGCTCCCTAGTGGTCTACGAGCAGTACTTC
TRBJ2-2 . . TRBV6-6 CASSLAPTGELFF TGTGCCAGCAGCCTAGCGCCCACCGGGGAGCTGTTTTTT
TRBJ1-1 TRBD1 once TRBV29-1 CSVGQGRGPEAFF TGCAGCGTGGGACAGGGGAGGGGCCCTGAAGCTTTCTTT
TRBJ2-7 . . TRBV7-9 CASSLGGHEQYF TGTGCCAGCAGCTTAGGGGGCCACGAGCAGTACTTC
TRBJ1-5 . . TRBV2 CASSTRTDSNQPQHF TGTGCCAGCAGTACCCGGACAGATAGCAATCAGCCCCAGCATTTT
TRBJ2-7 . few TRBV27 CATWAEGQYEQYF TGTGCCACGTGGGCGGAGGGGCAATACGAGCAGTACTTC
TRBJ2-7 . few TRBV11-2 CASSSQTGYEQYF TGTGCCAGCAGCTCGCAGACGGGCTACGAGCAGTACTTC
TRBJ2-2 . . TRBV7-6 CASSLSSTGELFF TGTGCCAGCAGCTTATCATCCACCGGGGAGCTGTTTTTT
TRBJ2-5 TRBD2 . TRBV10-2 CASSDLSGEETQYF TGCGCCAGCAGTGACCTGAGCGGGGAAGAGACCCAGTACTTC
TRBJ2-7 TRBD2 . TRBV7-9 CASSLASSGLASYEQYF TGTGCCAGCAGCTTAGCGTCCTCGGGACTAGCGTCGTACGAGCAGTACTTC
TRBJ1-2 . . TRBV4-1 CASSQVSTKYGYTF TGCGCCAGCAGCCAAGTTTCGACAAAGTATGGCTACACCTTC
TRBJ1-4 . once TRBV5-1 CASSFGGGLQEEKLFF TGCGCCAGCAGCTTTGGCGGGGGGTTGCAAGAGGAAAAACTGTTTTTT
TRBJ1-1 TRBD1 . TRBV7-9 CASTTGARSEAFF TGTGCCAGCACCACAGGGGCCCGCTCTGAAGCTTTCTTT